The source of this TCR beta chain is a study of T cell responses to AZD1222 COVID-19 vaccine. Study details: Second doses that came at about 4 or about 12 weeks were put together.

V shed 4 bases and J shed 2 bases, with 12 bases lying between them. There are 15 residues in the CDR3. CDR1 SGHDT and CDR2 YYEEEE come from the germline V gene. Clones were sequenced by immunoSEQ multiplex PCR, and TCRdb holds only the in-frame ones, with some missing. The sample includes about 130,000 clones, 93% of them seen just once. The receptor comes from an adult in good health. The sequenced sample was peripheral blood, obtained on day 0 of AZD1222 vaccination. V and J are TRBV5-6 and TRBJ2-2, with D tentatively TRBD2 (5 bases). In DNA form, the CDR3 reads TGTGCCAGCAGCCCGGTGGGAGTTAACACCGGGGAGCTGTTTTTT. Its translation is CASSPVGVNTGELFF.